A selection of T cell receptor beta chains follows, all from one sample in a study of technical replicates of blood from several donors. Repertoires were generated with immunoSEQ multiplex PCR, while TCRdb's copy carries only in-frame clones and drops some. The data show some 100,000 clones, 96% seen once. What was sequenced was T cells isolated from PBMCs. Receptors originate from a human donor in good health. CDR3s include the opening cysteine and the closing phenylalanine or tryptophan. A D gene is named only where the DNA matches it firmly. The listing skips clone size in some rows; elsewhere it reads once, few, many or a size class.

clone size	D gene	V gene	J gene	CDR3 protein	CDR3 DNA
-	TRBD1	TRBV2	TRBJ2-7	CASRGQGVEQYF	TGTGCCAGCAGGGGACAGGGGGTCGAGCAGTACTTC
once	-	TRBV5-1	TRBJ1-2	CASSTDSYGYTF	TGCGCCAGCAGCACCGACAGCTATGGCTACACCTTC
-	TRBD1	TRBV6-1	TRBJ2-7	CASSETGTEYYEQYF	TGTGCCAGCAGTGAGACCGGGACAGAGTACTACGAGCAGTACTTC
-	-	TRBV27	TRBJ2-7	CAGSLRVAYEQYF	TGTGCCGGCAGTTTGCGGGTTGCCTACGAGCAGTACTTC
-	-	TRBV6-1	TRBJ2-7	CASSRGAYEQYF	TGTGCCAGCAGTCGGGGGGCCTACGAACAGTACTTC
-	TRBD2	TRBV10-3	TRBJ2-7	CAISEQAGGVYEQYF	TGTGCCATCAGTGAGCAAGCGGGAGGGGTTTACGAGCAGTACTTC
-	-	TRBV7-6	TRBJ2-2	CASSSQSGELFF	TGTGCCAGCAGCTCCCAATCCGGGGAGCTGTTTTTT
-	-	TRBV27	TRBJ1-1	CASSQTWRGSIFMDTEAFF	TGTGCCAGCAGTCAAACCTGGAGGGGTAGTATTTTTATGGACACTGAAGCTTTCTTT
few	-	TRBV19	TRBJ1-1	CASMTSVGAFF	TGTGCCAGTATGACCTCCGTCGGGGCTTTCTTT
-	-	TRBV7-2	TRBJ2-4	CASSPAPGTHFDIQYF	TGTGCCAGCAGCCCGGCCCCAGGTACCCACTTTGACATTCAGTACTTC
once	-	TRBV7-2	TRBJ2-1	CASSPTRAYNEQFF	TGTGCCAGCAGCCCCACTAGGGCCTACAATGAGCAGTTCTTC
-	TRBD2	TRBV2	TRBJ2-1	CASSEGLGRAYNEQFF	TGTGCCAGCAGTGAAGGGCTGGGGAGGGCCTACAATGAGCAGTTCTTC
-	TRBD2	TRBV10-3	TRBJ2-3	CAIGGGTQYF	TGTGCCATTGGGGGGGGGACGCAGTATTTT
-	-	TRBV9	TRBJ2-3	CASSVALSTDTQYF	TGTGCCAGCAGCGTAGCCCTGAGCACAGATACGCAGTATTTT
-	-	TRBV6-1	TRBJ2-3	CASSEAVRGAGTDTQYF	TGTGCCAGCAGTGAAGCGGTTAGGGGCGCAGGCACAGATACGCAGTATTTT
-	-	TRBV30	TRBJ2-4	CACIAQDRNIQYF	TGTGCCTGCATAGCCCAAGACAGAAACATTCAGTACTTC
once	TRBD2	TRBV5-1	TRBJ2-2	CASSLLTASGSAGELFF	TGCGCCAGCAGCTTGCTGACGGCTAGCGGATCCGCCGGGGAGCTGTTTTTT
-	-	TRBV11-2	TRBJ2-2	CASSLDHYLSNTGELFF	TGTGCCAGCAGCTTAGATCATTACCTATCGAACACCGGGGAGCTGTTTTTT
-	-	TRBV5-4	TRBJ1-1	CASSVGLRGNAEAFF	TGTGCCAGCAGCGTGGGACTCCGAGGGAACGCTGAAGCTTTCTTT
-	TRBD2	TRBV27	TRBJ2-1	CASSPRTSGIQYNEQFF	TGTGCCAGCAGTCCAAGGACTAGCGGAATCCAATACAATGAGCAGTTCTTC
once	TRBD1	TRBV19	TRBJ1-4	CASSWGQGNEKLFF	TGTGCCAGTAGTTGGGGACAGGGGAACGAAAAACTGTTTTTT
once	-	TRBV15	TRBJ2-5	CATSRDRARGETQYF	TGTGCCACCAGCAGAGATAGGGCTAGAGGGGAGACCCAGTACTTC
-	-	TRBV5-4	TRBJ2-3	CASRSKSDNTDTQYF	TGTGCCAGCAGGTCAAAGTCGGACAACACAGATACGCAGTATTTT
-	-	TRBV29-1	TRBJ2-1	CSVGDQIYEQFF	TGCAGCGTTGGAGACCAGATCTATGAGCAGTTCTTC
-	-	TRBV28	TRBJ1-5	CASSTYHRGNQPQHF	TGTGCCAGCAGTACGTACCACAGGGGCAATCAGCCCCAGCATTTT
-	-	TRBV6-6	TRBJ1-6	CASTNTHSPLHF	TGTGCCAGCACCAACACCCATTCACCCCTCCACTTT
-	-	TRBV27	TRBJ1-5	CASSTLTGSNQPQHF	TGTGCCAGCAGTACCCTGACGGGATCCAATCAGCCCCAGCATTTT
-	-	TRBV10-3	TRBJ1-1	CAISEGGGIAEAFF	TGTGCCATCAGTGAAGGGGGGGGGATCGCTGAAGCTTTCTTT
-	-	TRBV7-2	TRBJ2-3	CASSPSGDTQYF	TGTGCCAGCAGCCCAAGCGGAGATACGCAGTATTTT
-	TRBD1	TRBV28	TRBJ1-2	CASSITGGNYGYTF	TGTGCCAGCAGTATTACAGGGGGTAACTATGGCTACACCTTC
-	-	TRBV4-1	TRBJ2-2	CASSQVRTANTGELFF	TGCGCCAGCAGCCAAGTTAGGACAGCGAACACCGGGGAGCTGTTTTTT
-	TRBD1	TRBV7-3	TRBJ2-3	CASSLVGQGRTDTQYF	TGTGCCAGCAGTTTAGTAGGACAGGGGCGCACAGATACGCAGTATTTT
few	TRBD2	TRBV7-3	TRBJ2-1	CASRQLAGGDNEQFF	TGTGCCAGCAGACAACTAGCGGGGGGGGACAATGAGCAGTTCTTC
-	TRBD2	TRBV6-5	TRBJ2-5	CASAGGSSQETQYF	TGTGCCAGCGCGGGGGGGAGTTCTCAAGAGACCCAGTACTTC
-	-	TRBV5-1	TRBJ2-5	CASSRGLGETQYF	TGCGCCAGCAGCCGCGGACTCGGAGAGACCCAGTACTTC